The 17 T cell receptor beta chains listed next were all sequenced from one sample in a study of OX40 agonist ivuxolimab in advanced cancers. The table came from immunoSEQ multiplex PCR; TCRdb's copy has only in-frame clones and leaves some out. The data hold tens of thousands of clones, with approximately 85% observed a single time. Material: CD4+ or CD8+ T cells sorted from blood, obtained in a trial of the OX40 agonist ivuxolimab. These receptors were taken from an adult with an advanced solid tumor such as melanoma, head and neck, liver or kidney cancer.

The chain recombines TRBV7-9 with TRBJ1-1; D is undetermined. Germline CDR1 reads SEHNR; CDR2 reads FQNEAQ (reference sequence). Trimming removed 3 bases at V and 8 bases at J, with 10 bases between. The CDR3 covers 12 residues. CDR3 in amino acids: CASSLKAREAFF. The CDR3, as DNA: TGTGCCAGCAGCTTGAAGGCCCGGGAAGCTTTCTTT.

As regards this clone: One end of the junction fails to match germline, which may point to a read error. The V gene is TRBV27, the J gene TRBJ1-2; 8 bases are a match to TRBD1. The CDR3 has 13 amino acids. From germline, CDR1 is MNHEY and CDR2 SMNVEV (reference sequence). The CDR3 region has the DNA TGTGCCAGCAGTTTATTGATCGGGACAGGAAAGCAGTTC. Protein: CASSLLIGTGKQF.

The gene calls are TRBV7-3 and TRBJ2-4; 10 positions agree with TRBD1. Trimming at V came to 5 bases and at J to 8 bases, leaving 9 bases not matched to a gene. The CDR3 is 15 residues long. The germline CDR1 and CDR2 sequences are SGHTA and FQGTGA. CDR3 sequence (DNA): TGTGCCAGCAGCCCGACCGGGACAGGGGAGTACATTCAGTACTTC. Amino acids: CASSPTGTGEYIQYF.

V gene TRBV28 combines with J gene TRBJ2-1, with 7 nucleotides matching TRBD1. After removal of 5 bases from V and 0 bases from J, the junction contained 22 bases not matched to a gene. This CDR3 region has 21 residues. Germline V lookup: CDR1 MDHEN, CDR2 SYDVKM. The CDR3 nucleotides are TGTGCCAGCAGTCACAGACAGGGAAGTTCCCAGCGGTGGAGCTCCTACAATGAGCAGTTCTTC. Translated, it gives CASSHRQGSSQRWSSYNEQFF. The full variable domain, rest sourced from reference TRBV28 and TRBJ2-1, is DVKVTQSSRYLVKRTGEKVFLECVQDMDHENMFWYRQDPGLGLRLIYFSYDVKMKEKGDIPEGYSVSREKKERFSLILESASTNQTSMYLCASSHRQGSSQRWSSYNEQFFGPGTRLTVL.

The rearrangement links TRBV28 to TRBJ2-4, with a possible D match to TRBD2 (7 bases). The CDR3 has 18 amino acids. Germline V gene data show CDR1 as MDHEN and CDR2 as SYDVKM. Trimming shortened V by 2 bases and J by 0 bases, and 17 bases separated the two germline ends. The CDR3 protein is CASSLGGGGAVAKNIQYF. In DNA, the CDR3 is TGTGCCAGCAGTTTAGGGGGAGGGGGGGCGGTAGCCAAAAACATTCAGTACTTC. Complete variable domain (other parts from reference TRBV28 and TRBJ2-4): DVKVTQSSRYLVKRTGEKVFLECVQDMDHENMFWYRQDPGLGLRLIYFSYDVKMKEKGDIPEGYSVSREKKERFSLILESASTNQTSMYLCASSLGGGGAVAKNIQYFGAGTRLSVL.

V gene TRBV4-3 combines with J gene TRBJ1-1; D not certain. In germline, CDR1 is LGHNA, CDR2 YSLEER. The CDR3 runs 13 residues. Trimming removed 4 bases from V and 4 bases from J, with 10 bases in between. The CDR3 loop is CASSRTFPTEAFF. The CDR3 bases are TGCGCCAGCAGCCGGACGTTCCCCACTGAAGCTTTCTTT.

The gene calls are TRBV19 and TRBJ2-1; the D gene is possibly TRBD2 (6 bases). The CDR3 sequence is 15 residues long. CDR1 and CDR2 from the germline V gene are LNHDA and SQIVND (reference sequence). The V end lost 0 bases, the J end lost 6 bases, and 12 bases lay between the germline ends. CDR3 sequence (DNA): TGTGCCAGTAGTATAGATCGGGAGCGATCCAATGAGCAGTTCTTC. This codes for CASSIDRERSNEQFF.

The chain has TRBV7-6 and TRBJ1-3; D call uncertain. The CDR3 length is 14 residues. The V and J ends lost 4 bases and 0 bases respectively, with 7 bases between them. Germline assignment: CDR1 SGHVS and CDR2 FNYEAQ. CDR3 coding DNA: TGTGCCAGCAGCTCCCAGATCTCTGGAAACACCATATATTTT. Protein: CASSSQISGNTIYF.

The rearrangement uses TRBV7-9 and TRBJ2-7; D is possibly TRBD2 (6 bases). Germline values: CDR1 SEHNR, CDR2 FQNEAQ (reference sequence). This CDR3 is 12 amino acids long. Trimming pared 6 bases from V and 6 bases from J, leaving 12 bases between. The CDR3 here is CASSLGGGEQYF. CDR3 DNA sequence: TGTGCCAGCAGTTTGGGAGGCGGCGAGCAGTACTTC.

CDR3 region: CAWSPPGGNEQYF. CDR3 DNA: TGTGCCTGGAGTCCCCCAGGGGGGAACGAGCAGTACTTC. The V call is TRBV30, the J call TRBJ2-7, with D maybe TRBD1 (7 bases). The germline V gene encodes CDR1 GTSNPN and CDR2 SVGIG (reference sequence). This CDR3 is built from 13 residues. The V end was cut by 2 bases, the J end by 5 bases, with 13 bases between.

This chain joins TRBV5-4 and TRBJ1-1; 7 bases line up with TRBD1. Per the germline V gene, CDR1 is SGHNT and CDR2 is YYREEE (reference sequence). The CDR3 extends over 15 amino acids. Losses at the gene ends were 4 bases for V and 5 bases for J; bases not matched to a gene: 11. DNA for the CDR3: TGTGCCAGCAGCCCCGGTCCAGGGGGTATGACTGAAGCTTTCTTT. This gives the protein CASSPGPGGMTEAFF.

The chain joins TRBV7-2 to TRBJ1-1; D call uncertain. CDR3 length equals 16 residues. From germline, CDR1 is SGHTA and CDR2 FQGNSA. V gave up 4 bases and J gave up 3 bases, with 18 bases separating them. The CDR3 nucleotides read TGTGCCAGCAGCTCCGTTAACACCAGGAGGGACACTGAAGCTTTCTTT. This encodes CASSSVNTRRDTEAFF.

The gene calls are TRBV2 and TRBJ2-4; D might be TRBD1 (5 bases). Trimming stripped 5 bases from V and 3 bases from J, with 14 bases between. Germline CDR1 and CDR2: SNHLY and FYNNEI. This CDR3 is 15 amino acids long. The CDR3 bases are TGTGCCAGCAGTCTGGAGACAGTGGACAAAAACATTCAGTACTTC. This encodes CASSLETVDKNIQYF.

V is TRBV5-4 and J is TRBJ1-4; no reliable D call. Germline CDR1 reads SGHNT; CDR2 reads YYREEE (reference sequence). V lost 4 bases and J lost 0, with 13 bases in between. This CDR3 is built from 16 residues. The CDR3 DNA follows: TGTGCCAGCAGCGGTGGCCTGGGTGCAACTAATGAAAAACTGTTTTTT. It specifies CASSGGLGATNEKLFF. Variable domain in full (rest from reference TRBV5-4 and TRBJ1-4): ETGVTQSPTHLIKTRGQQVTLRCSSQSGHNTVSWYQQALGQGPQFIFQYYREEENGRGNFPPRFSGLQFPNYSSELNVNALELDDSALYLCASSGGLGATNEKLFFGSGTQLSVL.

The chain employs TRBV5-1 and TRBJ1-3, with 9 nucleotides matching TRBD1. In germline, CDR1 is SGHRS, CDR2 YFSETQ. V shed 0 bases and J 2 bases; nucleotides not matched to a gene: 0. The CDR3 sequence is 15 residues long. CDR3 region: CASSLGDRAGNTIYF. In DNA, the CDR3 is TGCGCCAGCAGCTTGGGGGACAGGGCTGGAAACACCATATATTTT.

The genes are TRBV5-1 and TRBJ1-4; unclear D gene. Germline-derived CDR1 and CDR2 are SGHRS and YFSETQ. The V gene lost 2 bases and the J gene lost 1 base, with 12 bases spanning the gap. The CDR3 consists of 16 residues. Written as DNA, the CDR3 is TGCGCCAGCAGCTTAGGGCAGGTACAAACTAATGAAAAACTGTTTTTT. This sequence encodes CASSLGQVQTNEKLFF.

By frequency in the sample, this clone is medium-sized. V usage is TRBV5-6 and J usage is TRBJ1-4; possibly TRBD1 for D (5 bases). The CDR3 has 14 residues. V was cut by 2 bases and J by 7 bases, with 12 bases left in between. Germline V gives CDR1 SGHDT, CDR2 YYEEEE. CDR3 DNA sequence: TGTGCCAGCAGCTTCCTCAGGGCCGGTGAAAAACTGTTTTTT. Residues: CASSFLRAGEKLFF.